The entry below gives a single T cell receptor (delta chain) sequence along with its context. Its antigen remains unidentified. This likely came from a read error, as a far larger clone is one base away. Other DNA sequences from this sample encode an identical CDR3 as well. These data originate in a study of Vγ9Vδ2 T cells in congenital toxoplasmosis (dated by TCRdb to about 2021). General notes on the study: The diagnosis of congenital toxoplasmosis relied on IgG, IgM and IgA serology, Western blot and an in-house interferon-gamma release assay. The study compared gamma and delta chain CDR3 repertoires of sorted blood gammadelta T cells between congenitally T. gondii-infected and uninfected infants. Repertoires were sequenced from infants at 2 months after birth and at 1 year of age. At 2 months, TCR sequencing included about five infected and 10 uninfected infants, and at 1 year it included 3 infected and 4 uninfected infants. What the study reported, not specific to this receptor: High prevalence of a public TRGV9 clonotype was observed in both infected and uninfected infants. At 1 year of age, repertoire differences between infected and uninfected infants were less clear than at 2 months. In 2-month-old infants, germline-encoded fetal-type TRDV2 CDR3 sequences seemed to be more common in infected than in uninfected infants, which suggests a footprint of in utero expansion. Two months was the earliest age with enough suitable sample material for TCR repertoire analysis, so newborn repertoires were not sequenced. Compared with uninfected infants, infected infants at 2 months appeared to have fewer N additions in their TRGV9 and TRDV2 CDR3s, and this was especially true for TRDV2-TRDJ1 sequences.

Using SuperScript II, cDNA was generated through template-switch reverse transcription, with TRGC- and TRDC-specific primers combined in a single tube. The TRGC primer was designed so that it binds both the TRGC1 and the TRGC2 constant genes. TRG and TRD amplification used the KAPA Real-Time Library Amplification Kit, with AMPure XP bead purification between steps. Index PCR with the Nextera XT Index Kit was used to attach Illumina sequencing adapters. An Illumina MiSeq running the V2 300 kit was used to sequence the TRG and TRD amplicons, producing 150 bp paired-end reads. From the authors' description of their analysis: Read quality was checked with FastQC version 0.11.8 before further analysis. Reads were aligned to GenBank TRG or TRD reference genes, and CDR3 sequences were built with MiXCR version 3.0.3. Default MiXCR settings were used with one exception: TRDD gene segments were assembled from 3 consecutive nucleotides instead of 5. N additions, CDR3 length, J segment length and clonotype sharing between samples were computed with VDJtools version 1.2.1. CDR3 sequences that were out of frame or contained stop codons were removed from the analysis. The overlap of infant repertoires with previously published Vgamma9Vdelta2 repertoires from fetal, cord blood and adult blood was compared. TCRdb called clones anew from the public reads via CATT; matching DNA rows were later pooled. TCRdb's processing, not the authors' own work, is the source of the V and J calls. The sample table shows about 830 delta-chain clones, and approximately 50% are seen once. Around 31% of the sample lies in the top ten.

The same treatment, using spiramycin and/or pyrimethamine plus sulfadiazine plus folinic acid, was given to mothers of both infected and uninfected infants. All infants, both infected and uninfected, were delivered at term after more than 37 weeks of gestation. Approximately 0.99 mL of blood was processed into PBMCs by Lymphoprep gradient centrifugation, after which the PBMCs were cryopreserved in liquid nitrogen and shipped to Belgium. After thawing, PBMCs were labeled with Zombie NIR viability dye and stained with CD3, TCR gammadelta, Vgamma9 and Vdelta2 antibodies. A FACSAria III was used to sort CD3+ TCRgammadelta+ T cells, reaching a mean purity of approximately 98%. For each sample, the RNeasy Micro Kit was used to isolate RNA from some 9,000 sorted gammadelta T cells. Each infant was born to a mother who had been enrolled with a primary T. gondii infection during pregnancy. The infants' peripheral blood was drawn at an outpatient microbiology and virology center located in Pavia, Italy.

V loses 4 bases at its end and J loses 1 base; junction bases beyond the gene matches: 6. CDR1 is given as GEAIGNYY and CDR2 as EKD, both from the germline V gene. From the cysteine up to the phenylalanine, the CDR3 has a length of 18 residues. The read is trimmed to its CDR3 DNA, 54 bases read in frame from base 1. The V and J genes are TRDV2 and TRDJ3; TRDD3 aligns with 10 central bases. As TCRdb names no J gene, one was assigned here on the basis of a DNA match to germline. The TCR comes from a child younger than 10 born to a mother with Toxoplasma gondii infection during pregnancy, either congenitally infected or uninfected (not recorded which). The sample was gamma-delta T cells from blood. The CDR3 region has the sequence CACDTGGYASWDTRQMFF. The DNA is as follows: TGTGCCTGTGATACCGGGGGATACGCATCCTGGGACACCCGACAGATGTTTTTC.